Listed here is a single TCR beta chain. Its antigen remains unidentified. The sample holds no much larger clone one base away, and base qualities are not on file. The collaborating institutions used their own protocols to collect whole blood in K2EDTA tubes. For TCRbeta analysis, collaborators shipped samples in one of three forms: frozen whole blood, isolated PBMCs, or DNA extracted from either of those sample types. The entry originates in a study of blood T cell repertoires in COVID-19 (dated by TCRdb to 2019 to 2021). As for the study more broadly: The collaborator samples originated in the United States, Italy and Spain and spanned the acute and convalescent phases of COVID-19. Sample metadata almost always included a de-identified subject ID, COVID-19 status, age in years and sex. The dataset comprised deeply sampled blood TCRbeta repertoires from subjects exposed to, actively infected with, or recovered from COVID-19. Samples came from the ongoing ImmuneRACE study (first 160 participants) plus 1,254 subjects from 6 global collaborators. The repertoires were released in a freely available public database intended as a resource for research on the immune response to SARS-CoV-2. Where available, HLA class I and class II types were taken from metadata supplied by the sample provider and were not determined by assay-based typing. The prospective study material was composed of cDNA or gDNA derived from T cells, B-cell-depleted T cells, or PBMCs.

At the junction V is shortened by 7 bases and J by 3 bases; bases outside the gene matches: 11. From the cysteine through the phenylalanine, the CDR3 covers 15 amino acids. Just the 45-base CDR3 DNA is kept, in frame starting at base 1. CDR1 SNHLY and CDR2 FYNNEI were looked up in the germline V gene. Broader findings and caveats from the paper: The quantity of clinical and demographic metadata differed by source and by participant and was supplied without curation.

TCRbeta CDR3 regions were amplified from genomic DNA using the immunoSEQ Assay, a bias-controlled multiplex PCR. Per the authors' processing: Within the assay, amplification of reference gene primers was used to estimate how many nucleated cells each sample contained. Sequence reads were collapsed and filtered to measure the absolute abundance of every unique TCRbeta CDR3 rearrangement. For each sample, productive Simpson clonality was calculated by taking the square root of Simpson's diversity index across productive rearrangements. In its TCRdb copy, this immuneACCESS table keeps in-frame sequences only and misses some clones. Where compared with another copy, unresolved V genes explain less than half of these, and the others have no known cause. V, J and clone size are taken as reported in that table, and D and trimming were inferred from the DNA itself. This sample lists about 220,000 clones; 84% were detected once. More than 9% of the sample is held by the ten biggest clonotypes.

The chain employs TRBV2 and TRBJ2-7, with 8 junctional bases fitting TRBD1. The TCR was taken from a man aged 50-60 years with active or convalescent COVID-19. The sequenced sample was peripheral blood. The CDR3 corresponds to CASTEGDRFHYEQYF. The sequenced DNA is TGTGCCAGCACCGAGGGGGACAGGTTCCACTACGAGCAGTACTTC.